The 20 T cell receptor beta chains below come from one sample, sequenced in a study of T cells in Graves' hyperthyroidism and ophthalmopathy. Researchers took RNA transcripts and amplified the TCR beta CDR3 regions from them. HTBI primers were employed in a first-round RT-PCR of the TCR CDR3. MiXCR, run by TCRdb on the multiplex PCR reads, gives a single entry per CDR3 protein. The table lists about 700,000 distinct CDR3 sequences, 14% of them singletons. Sequencing input: blood. These receptors originate from a woman aged 18 to 35 with Graves' hyperthyroidism.

The chain is built from TRBV5-4 and TRBJ1-2; 8 positions match TRBD1. Germline values: CDR1 SGHNT, CDR2 YYREEE (reference sequence). Trimming removed 4 bases from V and 8 bases from J; junction bases left unmatched: 10. This CDR3 region has 14 residues. CDR3 nucleotides: TGTGCCAGCAGCCTAACAGGGGGGACGGGGGGCTACACCTTC. Translated: CASSLTGGTGGYTF.

The table lists this clonotype with a few counts. A clone one base away is much larger, so this may be a read error. V usage is TRBV30 and J usage is TRBJ2-5; D possibly uses TRBD1 or TRBD2 (5 bases each). CDR3 length: 12 amino acids. CDR1 and CDR2 (germline): GTSNPN, SVGIG (reference sequence). The CDR3 coding sequence is TGTGCCTGGAGCAGGGACCAAGAGACCCAGCACTTC. Translating it yields CAWSRDQETQHF. Filled out from reference TRBV30 and TRBJ2-5, the complete variable domain reads SQTIHQWPATLVQPVGSPLSLECTVEGTSNPNLYWYRQAAGRGLQLLFYSVGIGQISSEVPQNLSASRPQDRQFILSSKKLLLSDSGFYLCAWSRDQETQHFGPGTRLLVL.

This clonotype was detected ten times or more. This sequence joins TRBV7-3 and TRBJ2-3; D is perhaps TRBD2 (6 bases). The CDR3 extends over 14 amino acids. Trimming stripped 0 bases from V and 4 bases from J, with 8 bases between. The germline CDR1 and CDR2 sequences are SGHTA and FQGTGA. The CDR3 bases are TGTGCCAGCAGCTTAACGGCGGGACCAGATACGCAGTATTTT. Translation: CASSLTAGPDTQYF.

This clonotype has more than one count but fewer than ten. The chain employs TRBV4-3 and TRBJ2-3; D call uncertain. CDR3 length equals 13 residues. Per germline, CDR1 LGHNA and CDR2 YSLEER. Trimming cost V 11 bases and J 2 bases, with 14 bases left between them. The CDR3 sequence is CAPAPGYTDTQYF. The CDR3 DNA is TGCGCCCCGGCGCCCGGGTACACAGATACGCAGTATTTT.

This clonotype appeared many times. The chain joins TRBV7-9 to TRBJ2-3, with D tentatively TRBD2 (6 bases). The V gene lost 1 base and the J gene lost 1 base, with 15 bases spanning the gap. The CDR3 length is 17 residues. CDR1 SEHNR and CDR2 FQNEAQ come from the germline V gene (reference sequence). This CDR3 reads CASSLDPAGRRTDTQYF. The CDR3 coding sequence is TGTGCCAGCAGCTTAGATCCCGCGGGACGTCGCACAGATACGCAGTATTTT.

This clonotype has at least ten counts. The gene calls are TRBV20-1 and TRBJ1-2; no clear D gene. CDR3 length: 12 amino acids. Germline CDR1 and CDR2: DFQATT and SNEGSKA (reference sequence). Trimming took 1 base from V and 7 from J, leaving 10 bases between them. The DNA of the CDR3 is TGCAGTGCTAGAGGCCCGCCGAGTGGCTACACCTTC. Protein: CSARGPPSGYTF.

In its sample, this clonotype was seen many times. This sequence joins TRBV3-1 and TRBJ2-1; TRBD2 aligns across 11 bases. The J segment lost 5 bases and the V segment lost 4 bases, leaving 1 base of the junction unmatched. Germline CDR1 LGHDT, CDR2 YNNKEL (reference sequence). The CDR3 totals 14 residues. The CDR3, as DNA: TGTGCCAGCAGCCTACTAGCGGGGGACAATGAGCAGTTCTTC. Translation: CASSLLAGDNEQFF.

This clonotype has a handful of counts. CDR3 nucleotide sequence: TGCAGTGCTAGAGGGGCGGGGATCCGCTATGGCTACACCTTC. Translated, it gives CSARGAGIRYGYTF. The V call is TRBV20-1, the J call TRBJ1-2, with unresolved D. Trimming cost V 1 base and J 4 bases, with 13 bases left between them. This CDR3 region has 14 residues. Germline loops: CDR1 DFQATT, CDR2 SNEGSKA (reference sequence).

This clonotype appeared a few times. The chain couples TRBV4-1 to TRBJ2-2; D gene ambiguous. The CDR3 has 16 amino acids. Germline CDR1 and CDR2: MGHRA and YSYEKL. V was cut by 0 bases and J by 5 bases, with 13 bases left in between. The CDR3 nucleotides are TGCGCCAGCAGCCAAGATAGTCTAGTTGGGACCGGGGAGCTGTTTTTT. The encoded protein is CASSQDSLVGTGELFF.

The V call is TRBV19, the J call TRBJ2-7; weak D call: TRBD1 (5 bases). This CDR3 spans 14 amino acids. Trimming took off 4 bases at V and 7 bases at J, with 17 bases between the two ends. The germline gives CDR1 LNHDA, CDR2 SQIVND (reference sequence). DNA for the CDR3: TGTGCCAGTAGTAAGGGCAGGGCTTCGCAGGAGCAGTACTTC. This codes for CASSKGRASQEQYF.

This clonotype was seen ten or more times. The chain recombines TRBV27 with TRBJ2-1; 9 positions agree with TRBD2. This CDR3 has 19 residues. The junction had 17 bases not matched to a gene; V was cut back by 2 bases and J by 6 bases. Germline loops: CDR1 MNHEY, CDR2 SMNVEV (reference sequence). The DNA of the CDR3 is TGTGCCAGCAGTTTACTTGGTAGCGGGAGTCGGGGGCACGGCAATGAGCAGTTCTTC. It specifies CASSLLGSGSRGHGNEQFF.

This clonotype was counted a few times. J is TRBJ2-7 and V is TRBV9, with TRBD1 as a possible D gene (6 bases). Trimming took 0 bases from V and 2 from J, leaving 12 bases between them. Germline assignment: CDR1 SGDLS and CDR2 YYNGEE. The CDR3 is made up of 15 amino acids. This CDR3 is CASSVGAGAPYEQYF. CDR3 bases: TGTGCCAGCAGCGTAGGGGCAGGGGCCCCCTACGAGCAGTACTTC. Full variable domain (outside the CDR3, taken from reference TRBV9 and TRBJ2-7): DSGVTQTPKHLITATGQRVTLRCSPRSGDLSVYWYQQSLDQGLQFLIQYYNGEERAKGNILERFSAQQFPDLHSELNLSSLELGDSALYFCASSVGAGAPYEQYFGPGTRLTVT.

The chain is built from TRBV5-1 and TRBJ2-7, with TRBD1 matching 8 bases. J gave up 4 bases and V 4 bases, and 16 bases lay outside the gene matches. From germline, CDR1 is SGHRS and CDR2 YFSETQ. This CDR3 has 17 amino acids. The CDR3 DNA is TGCGCCAGCAGCCGGGACAGGCTCCCGCCGGGTGCATACGAGCAGTACTTC. Translation: CASSRDRLPPGAYEQYF. Together with reference TRBV5-1 and TRBJ2-7, the CDR3 gives the full variable domain: KAGVTQTPRYLIKTRGQQVTLSCSPISGHRSVSWYQQTPGQGLQFLFEYFSETQRNKGNFPGRFSGRQFSNSRSEMNVSTLELGDSALYLCASSRDRLPPGAYEQYFGPGTRLTVT.

This clonotype was picked up many times. The chain couples TRBV7-9 to TRBJ2-7, with a tentative D call TRBD2 (6 bases). This CDR3 has 16 amino acids. V was pared by 0 bases and J by 3 bases, with 15 bases between. The germline CDR1 and CDR2 sequences are SEHNR and FQNEAQ (reference sequence). CDR3 bases: TGTGCCAGCAGCTTAGCCCCGGGACTCCCCAACTACGAGCAGTACTTC. This translates into CASSLAPGLPNYEQYF. Drawing the rest from reference TRBV7-9 and TRBJ2-7, the complete variable domain is DTGVSQNPRHKITKRGQNVTFRCDPISEHNRLYWYRQTLGQGPEFLTYFQNEAQLEKSRLLSDRFSAERPKGSFSTLEIQRTEQGDSAMYLCASSLAPGLPNYEQYFGPGTRLTVT.

There are many counts of this clonotype. This chain uses TRBV13 with TRBJ2-3; D possibly corresponds to TRBD2 (6 bases). V was trimmed by 5 bases and J by 5 bases, leaving 17 bases between them. The germline gives CDR1 PRHDT, CDR2 FYEKMQ (reference sequence). This CDR3 region has 15 residues. The CDR3 sequence: CASSPGLSGLDTQYF. Here the CDR3 DNA reads TGTGCCAGCAGCCCAGGACTAAGCGGGCTAGATACGCAGTATTTT.

This clonotype was seen more than once but under ten times. CDR3 nucleotide sequence: TGTGCCACGAACCCGGGGACCGGGGAGCTGTTTTTT. It yields the protein CATNPGTGELFF. The rearrangement links TRBV15 to TRBJ2-2; TRBD2 might be the D (5 bases). CDR3 length: 12 amino acids. The ends were cut back, 9 bases at V and 5 bases at J, with 10 bases in the middle. Germline loops: CDR1 LNHNV, CDR2 YYDKDF (reference sequence).

In regard to this clonotype: With a much larger clone just one base away, this may be a read error. The chain combines TRBV2 with TRBJ2-1; no clear D gene. Germline lookup yields CDR1 SNHLY and CDR2 FYNNEI. The CDR3 runs to 13 residues. V gave up 5 bases and J gave up 7 bases, with 12 bases separating them. CDR3 residues: CASSFTGTNEQFF. The CDR3 nucleotides read TGTGCCAGCAGTTTTACTGGTACGAATGAGCAGTTCTTC.

In this sample, this clonotype turned up a few times. The V call is TRBV15, the J call TRBJ2-7; D may match TRBD1 or TRBD2 (5 bases each). Germline assignment: CDR1 LNHNV and CDR2 YYDKDF (reference sequence). CDR3 length equals 14 residues. V lost 3 bases and J lost 4, with 13 bases in between. The CDR3 coding sequence is TGTGCCACCAGCAGTTTTCGCGAGGGGTACGAGCAGTACTTC. Amino acid sequence: CATSSFREGYEQYF.

This chain connects TRBV12-3 or TRBV12-4 to TRBJ2-1, with no clear D. This CDR3 has 15 residues. The V end was cut by 3 bases, the J end by 0 bases, with 9 bases between. CDR3 in amino acids: CASSFATSSYNEQFF. The CDR3 DNA is TGTGCCAGCAGTTTTGCCACAAGCTCCTACAATGAGCAGTTCTTC.

This clonotype was found many times. The CDR3 spells CASSDQRGDYGYTF. The CDR3 DNA follows: TGTGCCAGCAGTGATCAGCGCGGTGACTATGGCTACACCTTC. The chain recombines TRBV2 with TRBJ1-2; D gene unclear. CDR1 and CDR2 from the germline V gene are SNHLY and FYNNEI. This CDR3 has 14 amino acids. Trimming shortened V by 3 bases and J by 3 bases, and 11 bases separated the two germline ends.